What follows are 17 T cell receptor beta chains derived from one specimen sequenced in a study of T cell responses to AZD1222 COVID-19 vaccine. Some clones are missing from TCRdb's copy, which holds only in-frame ones; the method was immunoSEQ multiplex PCR. The sample lists approximately 190,000 clones, around 94% occurring once. The material was peripheral blood, obtained 28 days after the second dose of the MenACWY control vaccine. Receptor source: an adult who received the MenACWY meningococcal vaccine as a control.

A single count supports this clone. This chain uses TRBV29-1 with TRBJ2-3; 9 positions match TRBD2. This CDR3 has 14 amino acids. The germline V gene encodes CDR1 SQVTM and CDR2 ANQGSEA. The ends lost 3 bases at V and 4 bases at J; junction bases unmatched: 5. This CDR3 is CSVEIAGEPDTQYF. CDR3 sequence (DNA): TGCAGCGTTGAGATAGCGGGAGAGCCAGATACGCAGTATTTT.

The chain combines TRBV24-1 with TRBJ1-5; D is unclear. V was trimmed by 5 bases and J by 1 base, leaving 8 bases between them. Germline V lookup: CDR1 KGHDR, CDR2 SFDVKD. This CDR3 has 14 residues. CDR3 nucleotides: TGTGCCACCAGTGCCGTAAACAGCAATCAGCCCCAGCATTTT. Its protein is CATSAVNSNQPQHF.

The CDR3 is CATSRGALGDTEAFF. DNA for the CDR3: TGTGCCACCAGTCGAGGCGCTCTAGGAGACACTGAAGCTTTCTTT. The V gene is TRBV24-1, the J gene TRBJ1-1, with unresolved D. CDR3 length: 15 amino acids. Germline V gives CDR1 KGHDR, CDR2 SFDVKD. The V gene lost 6 bases and the J gene lost 3 bases, with 16 bases spanning the gap.

The J gene is TRBJ2-7, the V gene TRBV7-2, with D perhaps matching TRBD1 (6 bases). Trimming cost V 5 bases and J 0 bases, with 17 bases left between them. CDR1 and CDR2 from the germline V gene are SGHTA and FQGNSA. The CDR3 has 16 amino acids. CDR3 nucleotide sequence: TGTGCCAGCAGCCAAGAAATTACAGGGAGCTCCTACGAGCAGTACTTC. Amino acid sequence: CASSQEITGSSYEQYF.

The CDR3 DNA sequence: TGTGCCAGCACCCTGGGAGGGGAGGGGTTCGGAGAGACCCAGTACTTC. Its translation: CASTLGGEGFGETQYF. The genes are TRBV7-9 and TRBJ2-5, with TRBD2 matching over 7 bases. The ends lost 7 bases at V and 4 bases at J; junction bases unmatched: 15. From germline, CDR1 is SEHNR and CDR2 FQNEAQ (reference sequence). The CDR3 has 16 residues.

This clone was recorded only once. The chain combines TRBV30 with TRBJ2-3, with D unresolved. This CDR3 spans 11 amino acids. CDR1 and CDR2 from the germline V gene are GTSNPN and SVGIG (reference sequence). The V and J ends lost 5 bases and 3 bases respectively, with 6 bases between them. The CDR3 DNA reads as TGTGCCTGGGACGTTACAGATACGCAGTATTTT. This encodes CAWDVTDTQYF.

The chain employs TRBV19 and TRBJ1-6; D perhaps matches TRBD1 (6 bases). The ends were cut back, 11 bases at V and 7 bases at J, with 18 bases in the middle. Germline assignment: CDR1 LNHDA and CDR2 SQIVND (reference sequence). There are 14 residues in the CDR3. CDR3 DNA sequence: TGTGCCGCGGACAGTGGCCTCGCGAATTCACCCCTCCACTTT. This gives the protein CAADSGLANSPLHF.

The V and J genes are TRBV5-6 and TRBJ1-1, with 7 bases aligning to TRBD1. CDR1 SGHDT and CDR2 YYEEEE come from the germline V gene. The CDR3 is 14 residues long. V shed 0 bases and J 6 bases; nucleotides not matched to a gene: 5. The CDR3 region is CASSLARGVSEAFF. The DNA for the CDR3 is TGTGCCAGCAGCTTGGCCAGGGGGGTATCTGAAGCTTTCTTT.

This chain uses TRBV7-9 with TRBJ2-2, with 8 bases aligning to TRBD2. Germline V gene lookup returns CDR1 SEHNR and CDR2 FQNEAQ (reference sequence). The CDR3 runs 16 residues. The V segment lost 2 bases and the J segment 7 bases; nucleotides outside the gene matches: 9. The CDR3 loop is CASSLWGPSGFGELFF. CDR3 in DNA: TGTGCCAGCAGCTTATGGGGTCCTAGCGGGTTCGGGGAGCTGTTTTTT. Complete variable domain (other parts from reference TRBV7-9 and TRBJ2-2): DTGVSQNPRHKITKRGQNVTFRCDPISEHNRLYWYRQTLGQGPEFLTYFQNEAQLEKSRLLSDRFSAERPKGSFSTLEIQRTEQGDSAMYLCASSLWGPSGFGELFFGEGSRLTVL.

In DNA, the CDR3 is TGTGCCAGCAGCCAAGGGGTTGGCGAGCAGTTCTTC. Protein sequence: CASSQGVGEQFF. The chain couples TRBV3-1 (or the pseudogene TRBV3-2) to TRBJ2-1; D remains ambiguous. CDR1 is LGHDT, CDR2 YNNKEL, per germline (reference sequence). The CDR3 runs 12 residues. The V end was cut by 1 base, the J end by 10 bases, with 8 bases between.

The rearrangement joins TRBV14 to TRBJ2-2; D uncertain. This CDR3 spans 14 amino acids. V lost 2 bases, J lost 2 bases, and 6 bases lay in between. Germline assignment: CDR1 SGHDN and CDR2 FVKESK. CDR3 sequence: CASSQSYNTGELFF. The DNA of the CDR3 is TGTGCCAGCAGCCAATCCTATAACACCGGGGAGCTGTTTTTT. The full variable domain, with the rest looked up from reference TRBV14 and TRBJ2-2, is EAGVTQFPSHSVIEKGQTVTLRCDPISGHDNLYWYRRVMGKEIKFLLHFVKESKQDESGMPNNRFLAERTGGTYSTLKVQPAELEDSGVYFCASSQSYNTGELFFGEGSRLTVL.

The genes are TRBV25-1 and TRBJ2-5, with D perhaps matching TRBD2 (6 bases). The ends were cut back, 2 bases at V and 5 bases at J, with 24 bases in the middle. From germline, CDR1 is MGHDK and CDR2 SYGVNS. This CDR3 is built from 18 residues. The CDR3 nucleotides are TGTGCCAGCAGTGAAGGAGGGATTAGCGGAGGGGTCCGGGAGACCCAGTACTTC. Translating it yields CASSEGGISGGVRETQYF.

This clone has just one count. Here the CDR3 reads CAISDPGQGYSNQPQHF. The CDR3 region has the DNA TGTGCCATCAGTGACCCCGGACAGGGCTATAGCAATCAGCCCCAGCATTTT. V gene TRBV10-3 combines with J gene TRBJ1-5, with 8 bases aligning to TRBD1. CDR1 and CDR2 from the germline V gene are ENHRY and SYGVKD. Losses at the gene ends were 3 bases for V and 0 bases for J; bases not matched to a gene: 7. The CDR3 sequence is 17 residues long.

The chain uses TRBV29-1 and TRBJ2-5, with D tentatively TRBD1 or TRBD2 (7 bases each). CDR1 is SQVTM, CDR2 ANQGSEA, per germline. The length of the CDR3 is 14 residues. The V gene lost 7 bases and the J gene lost 5 bases, with 20 bases spanning the gap. CDR3 DNA sequence: TGCAGCGCTGAGGGGGCGGGAGCGGACGAGACCCAGTACTTC. Translated: CSAEGAGADETQYF.

This clone was counted a few times. The chain employs TRBV5-6 and TRBJ2-1; 7 bases fit TRBD2. The V and J ends lost 3 bases and 2 bases, in that order; junction bases with no gene match: 11. The length of the CDR3 is 17 residues. Germline V gene lookup returns CDR1 SGHDT and CDR2 YYEEEE. The CDR3 nucleotides read TGTGCCAGCAGCTCCGGGACTAATTCGCAAACCTACAATGAGCAGTTCTTC. Its protein product is CASSSGTNSQTYNEQFF.

The chain uses TRBV9 and TRBJ2-7, with 7 bases fitting TRBD2. CDR3 length: 14 residues. The V segment lost 0 bases and the J segment 2 bases; nucleotides outside the gene matches: 2. Looked up from germline, CDR1 is SGDLS and CDR2 is YYNGEE. The CDR3 bases are TGTGCCAGCAGCGTAGGGGGGGGACCCTACGAGCAGTACTTC. Its translation is CASSVGGGPYEQYF.

The CDR3 sequence is CASSPRAPYNEQFF. For the CDR3, the DNA is TGTGCCAGCAGCCCCCGGGCCCCTTACAATGAGCAGTTCTTC. The V gene is TRBV7-9, the J gene TRBJ2-1, with D unresolved. The CDR3 extends over 14 amino acids. From germline, CDR1 is SEHNR and CDR2 FQNEAQ (reference sequence). V lost 5 bases to trimming and J lost 4 bases, with 12 bases between them.